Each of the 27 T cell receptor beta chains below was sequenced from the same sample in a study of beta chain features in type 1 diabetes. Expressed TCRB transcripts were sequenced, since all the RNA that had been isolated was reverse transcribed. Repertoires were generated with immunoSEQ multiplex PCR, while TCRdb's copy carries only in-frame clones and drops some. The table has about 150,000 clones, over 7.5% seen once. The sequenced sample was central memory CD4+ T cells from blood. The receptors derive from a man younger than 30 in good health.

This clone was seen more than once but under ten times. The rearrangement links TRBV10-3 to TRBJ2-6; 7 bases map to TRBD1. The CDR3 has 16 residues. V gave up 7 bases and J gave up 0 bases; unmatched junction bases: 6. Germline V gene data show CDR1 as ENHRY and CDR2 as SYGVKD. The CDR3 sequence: CAIKPGQNSGANVLTF. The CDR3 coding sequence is TGTGCCATCAAACCGGGACAGAACTCTGGGGCCAACGTCCTGACTTTC.

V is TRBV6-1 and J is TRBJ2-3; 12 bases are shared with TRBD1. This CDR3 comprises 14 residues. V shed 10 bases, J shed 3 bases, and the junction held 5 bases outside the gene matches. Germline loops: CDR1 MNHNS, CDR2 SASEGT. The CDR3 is CATRDRGRTDTQYF. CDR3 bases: TGTGCCACCCGGGACAGGGGGCGGACAGATACGCAGTATTTT.

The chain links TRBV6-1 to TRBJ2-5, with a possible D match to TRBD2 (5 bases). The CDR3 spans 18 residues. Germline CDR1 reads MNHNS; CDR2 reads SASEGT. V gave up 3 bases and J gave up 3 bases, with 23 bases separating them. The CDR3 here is CASSDPGIGGPHKETQYF. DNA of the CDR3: TGTGCCAGCAGTGACCCCGGGATAGGAGGCCCACATAAAGAGACCCAGTACTTC.

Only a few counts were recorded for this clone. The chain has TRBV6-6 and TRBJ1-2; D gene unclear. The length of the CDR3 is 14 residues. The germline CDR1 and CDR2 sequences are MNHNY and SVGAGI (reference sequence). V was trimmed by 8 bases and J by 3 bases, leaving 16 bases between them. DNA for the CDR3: TGTGCCAGCCGGTCCGGGATTGGCTACTATGGCTACACCTTC. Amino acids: CASRSGIGYYGYTF.

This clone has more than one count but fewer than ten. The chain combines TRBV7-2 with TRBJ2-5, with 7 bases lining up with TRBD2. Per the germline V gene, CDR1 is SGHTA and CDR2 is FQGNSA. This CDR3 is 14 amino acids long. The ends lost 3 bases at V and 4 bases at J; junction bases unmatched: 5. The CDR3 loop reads CASSFGGRGETQYF. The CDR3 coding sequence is TGTGCCAGCAGCTTCGGAGGGAGGGGAGAGACCCAGTACTTC.

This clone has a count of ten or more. The CDR3 DNA reads TGTGCCAGCAGTTTGTCCTTGGGGGGGACCCAGTACTTC. Translation: CASSLSLGGTQYF. The chain joins TRBV6-5 to TRBJ2-5, with D tentatively TRBD2 (6 bases). Germline V gives CDR1 MNHEY, CDR2 SVGAGI. The ends were cut back, 4 bases at V and 7 bases at J, with 13 bases in the middle. The CDR3 contains 13 residues.

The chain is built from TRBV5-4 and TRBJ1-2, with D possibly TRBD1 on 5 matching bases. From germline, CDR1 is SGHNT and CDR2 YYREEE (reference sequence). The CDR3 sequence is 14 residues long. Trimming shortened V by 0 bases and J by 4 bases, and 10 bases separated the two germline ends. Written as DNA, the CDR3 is TGTGCCAGCAGCTTGGGTTATCAGGGCTATGGCTACACCTTC. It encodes CASSLGYQGYGYTF.

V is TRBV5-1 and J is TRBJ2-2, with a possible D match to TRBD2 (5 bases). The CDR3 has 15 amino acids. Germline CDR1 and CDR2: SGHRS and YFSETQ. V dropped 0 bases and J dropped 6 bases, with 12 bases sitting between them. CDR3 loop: CASSLAPGLPGELFF. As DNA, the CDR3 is TGCGCCAGCAGCTTGGCCCCCGGACTTCCCGGGGAGCTGTTTTTT.

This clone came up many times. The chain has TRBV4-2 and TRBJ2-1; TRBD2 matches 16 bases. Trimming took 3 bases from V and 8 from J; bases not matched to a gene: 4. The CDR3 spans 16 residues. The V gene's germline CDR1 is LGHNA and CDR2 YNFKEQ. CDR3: CASSQGLAGGHDEQFF. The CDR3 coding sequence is TGTGCCAGCAGCCAGGGACTAGCGGGGGGGCACGATGAGCAGTTCTTC.

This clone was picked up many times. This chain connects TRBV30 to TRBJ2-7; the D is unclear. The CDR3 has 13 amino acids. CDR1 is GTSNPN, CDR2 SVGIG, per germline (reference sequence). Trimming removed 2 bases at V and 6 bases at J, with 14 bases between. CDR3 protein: CAWSKNLSGEQYF. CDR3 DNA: TGTGCCTGGAGTAAAAATCTCTCGGGCGAGCAGTACTTC.

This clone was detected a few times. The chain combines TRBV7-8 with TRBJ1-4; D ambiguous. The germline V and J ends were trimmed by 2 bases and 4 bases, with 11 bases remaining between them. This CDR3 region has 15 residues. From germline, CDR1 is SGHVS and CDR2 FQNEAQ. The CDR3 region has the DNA TGTGCCAGCAGCTTAAACCAGGCCCTTAATGAAAAACTGTTTTTT. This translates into CASSLNQALNEKLFF.

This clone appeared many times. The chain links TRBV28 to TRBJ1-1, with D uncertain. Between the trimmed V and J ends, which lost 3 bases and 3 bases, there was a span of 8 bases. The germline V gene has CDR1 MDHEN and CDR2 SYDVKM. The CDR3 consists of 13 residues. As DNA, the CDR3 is TGTGCCAGCAGTTTGAGCGGATACACTGAAGCTTTCTTT. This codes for CASSLSGYTEAFF.

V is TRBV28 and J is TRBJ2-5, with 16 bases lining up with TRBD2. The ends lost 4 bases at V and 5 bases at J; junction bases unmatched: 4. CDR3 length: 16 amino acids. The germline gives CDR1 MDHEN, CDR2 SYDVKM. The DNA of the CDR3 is TGTGCCAGCAGTTGGGGACTAGCGGGGGGGCCTGAGACCCAGTACTTC. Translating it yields CASSWGLAGGPETQYF. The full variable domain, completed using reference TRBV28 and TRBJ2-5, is DVKVTQSSRYLVKRTGEKVFLECVQDMDHENMFWYRQDPGLGLRLIYFSYDVKMKEKGDIPEGYSVSREKKERFSLILESASTNQTSMYLCASSWGLAGGPETQYFGPGTRLLVL.

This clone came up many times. For the CDR3, the DNA is TGTGCCTGGAGAAGGACAGGGGGCTCAAGCTCCTACGAGCAGTACTTC. It specifies CAWRRTGGSSSYEQYF. The J gene is TRBJ2-7, the V gene TRBV30, with 11 bases fitting TRBD1. Germline V gene sequence: CDR1 GTSNPN, CDR2 SVGIG (reference sequence). With V trimmed by 3 bases and J by 0 bases, 7 bases remained unmatched. CDR3 size: 16 residues.

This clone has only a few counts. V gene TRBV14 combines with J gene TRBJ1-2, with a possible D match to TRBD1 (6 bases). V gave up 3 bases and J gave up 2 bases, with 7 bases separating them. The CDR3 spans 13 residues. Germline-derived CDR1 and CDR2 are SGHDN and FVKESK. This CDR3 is CASSHRGNYGYTF. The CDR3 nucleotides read TGTGCCAGCAGCCACAGGGGAAACTATGGCTACACCTTC.

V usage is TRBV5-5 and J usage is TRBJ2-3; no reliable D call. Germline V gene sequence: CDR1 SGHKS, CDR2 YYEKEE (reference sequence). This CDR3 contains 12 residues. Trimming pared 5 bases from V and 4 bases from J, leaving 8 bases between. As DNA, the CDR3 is TGTGCCAGCAGGGCGGAGTCAGATACGCAGTATTTT. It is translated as CASRAESDTQYF.

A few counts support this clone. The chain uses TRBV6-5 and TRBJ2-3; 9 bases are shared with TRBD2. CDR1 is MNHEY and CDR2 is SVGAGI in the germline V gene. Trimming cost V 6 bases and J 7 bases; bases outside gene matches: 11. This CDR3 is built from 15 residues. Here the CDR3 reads CASRASSGRGNTQYF. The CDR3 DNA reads TGTGCCAGCAGGGCGAGTAGCGGGAGAGGAAATACGCAGTATTTT.

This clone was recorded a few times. In DNA form, the CDR3 reads TGTGCCAGCAGCTTAGAACTAGCGGGGGGGGTGTGGTTCTTC. The encoded protein is CASSLELAGGVWFF. The chain joins TRBV7-7 to TRBJ2-1; TRBD2 matches 13 bases. The CDR3 is made up of 14 amino acids. Germline CDR1 SSHAT, CDR2 FNYEAQ (reference sequence). V was clipped by 1 base and J by 15 bases; unmatched bases: 6.

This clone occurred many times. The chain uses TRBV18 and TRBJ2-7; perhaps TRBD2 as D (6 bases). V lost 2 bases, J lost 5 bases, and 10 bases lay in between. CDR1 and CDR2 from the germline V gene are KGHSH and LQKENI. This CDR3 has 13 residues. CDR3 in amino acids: CASSPGGIHEQYF. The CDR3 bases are TGTGCCAGCTCACCAGGGGGGATCCACGAGCAGTACTTC.

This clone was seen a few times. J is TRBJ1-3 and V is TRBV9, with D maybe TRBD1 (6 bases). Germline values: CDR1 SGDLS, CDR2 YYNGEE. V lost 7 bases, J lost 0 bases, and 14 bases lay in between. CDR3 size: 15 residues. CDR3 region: CASARQELSGNTIYF. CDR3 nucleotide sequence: TGTGCCAGCGCCCGACAGGAACTCTCTGGAAACACCATATATTTT.

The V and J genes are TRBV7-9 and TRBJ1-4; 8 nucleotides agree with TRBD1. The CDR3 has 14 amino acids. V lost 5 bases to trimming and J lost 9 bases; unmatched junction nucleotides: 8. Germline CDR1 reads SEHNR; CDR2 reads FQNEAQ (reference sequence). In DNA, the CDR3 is TGTGCCAGCAGCCCCCAGACAGGGGCGCAAAAACTGTTTTTT. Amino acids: CASSPQTGAQKLFF.

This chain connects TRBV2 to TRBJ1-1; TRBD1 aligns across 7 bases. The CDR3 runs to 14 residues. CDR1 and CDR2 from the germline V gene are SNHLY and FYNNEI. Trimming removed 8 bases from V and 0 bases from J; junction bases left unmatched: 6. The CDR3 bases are TGTGCCAGCGGTATGGGACAGTTGAACACTGAAGCTTTCTTT. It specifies CASGMGQLNTEAFF.

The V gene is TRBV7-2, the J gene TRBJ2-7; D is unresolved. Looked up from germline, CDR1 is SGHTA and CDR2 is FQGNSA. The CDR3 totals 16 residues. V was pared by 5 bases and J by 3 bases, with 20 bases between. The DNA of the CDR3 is TGTGCCAGCAGCCCCCTTTTACGAGCGACCAGCTACGAGCAGTACTTC. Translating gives CASSPLLRATSYEQYF.

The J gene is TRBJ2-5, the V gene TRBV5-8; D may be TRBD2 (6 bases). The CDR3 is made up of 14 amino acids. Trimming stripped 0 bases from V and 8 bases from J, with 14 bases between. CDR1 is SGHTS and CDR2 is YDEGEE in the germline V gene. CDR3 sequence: CASSLEAGRNTQYF. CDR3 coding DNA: TGTGCCAGCAGCTTGGAGGCGGGAAGGAATACCCAGTACTTC.

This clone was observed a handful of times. DNA of the CDR3: TGTGCCACCAGCAGAGACCCAGACAGGGGCCACGAGCAGTACTTC. This gives the protein CATSRDPDRGHEQYF. V usage is TRBV15 and J usage is TRBJ2-7, with 8 bases matching TRBD1. CDR3 size: 15 residues. Germline lookup yields CDR1 LNHNV and CDR2 YYDKDF (reference sequence). The trim removed 0 bases at V and 5 bases at J, leaving 6 bases unmatched.

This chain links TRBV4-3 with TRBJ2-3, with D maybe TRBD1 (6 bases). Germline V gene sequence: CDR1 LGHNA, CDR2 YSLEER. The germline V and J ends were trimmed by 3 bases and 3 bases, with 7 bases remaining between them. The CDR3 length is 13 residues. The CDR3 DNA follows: TGCGCCAGCAGCCAGGACAGAACAGATACGCAGTATTTT. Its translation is CASSQDRTDTQYF.

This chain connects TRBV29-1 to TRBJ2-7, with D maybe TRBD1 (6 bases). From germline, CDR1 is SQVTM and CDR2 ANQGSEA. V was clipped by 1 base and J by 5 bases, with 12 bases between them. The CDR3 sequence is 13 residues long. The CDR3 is CSVEVTGSDEQYF. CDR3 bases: TGCAGCGTTGAAGTTACAGGGAGCGACGAGCAGTACTTC.